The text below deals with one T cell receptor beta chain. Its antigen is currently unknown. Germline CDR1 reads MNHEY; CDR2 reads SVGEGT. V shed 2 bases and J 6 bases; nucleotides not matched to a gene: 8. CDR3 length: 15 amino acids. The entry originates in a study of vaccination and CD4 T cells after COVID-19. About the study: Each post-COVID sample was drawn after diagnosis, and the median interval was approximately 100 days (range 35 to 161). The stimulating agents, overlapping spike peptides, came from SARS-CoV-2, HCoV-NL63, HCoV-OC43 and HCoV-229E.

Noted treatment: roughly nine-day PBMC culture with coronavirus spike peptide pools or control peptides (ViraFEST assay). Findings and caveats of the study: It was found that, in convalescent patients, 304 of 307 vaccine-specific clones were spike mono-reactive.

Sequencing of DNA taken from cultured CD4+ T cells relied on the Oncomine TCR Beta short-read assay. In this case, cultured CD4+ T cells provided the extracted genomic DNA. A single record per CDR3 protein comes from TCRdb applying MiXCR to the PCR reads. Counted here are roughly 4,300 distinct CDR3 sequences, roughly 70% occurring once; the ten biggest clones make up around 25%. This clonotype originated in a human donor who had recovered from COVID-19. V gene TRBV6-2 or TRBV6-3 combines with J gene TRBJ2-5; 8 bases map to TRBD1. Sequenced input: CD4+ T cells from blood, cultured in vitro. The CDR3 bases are TGTGCCAGCAGTTACCAGTTTCAGGGGGCGAAGACCCAGTACTTC. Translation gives CASSYQFQGAKTQYF.